This record concerns one T cell receptor beta chain sequence. These data belong to a study of shared clonotypes between healthy human individuals. This CDR3 is 17 amino acids long. From germline, CDR1 is SGHAT and CDR2 FQNNGV. With V trimmed by 5 bases and J by 4 bases, 9 bases remained unmatched. Libraries were prepared by immunoSEQ multiplex PCR; TCRdb keeps only in-frame clonotypes and omits some of them. Among roughly 500,000 clones listed, almost 80% were seen once. The sample consisted of PBMCs. This TCR derives from a woman between 40 and 55 years old in good health. Some clones in this sample may be carry-over from other donors' samples. This chain uses TRBV11-2 with TRBJ2-2, with 11 bases identical to TRBD2. The CDR3 bases are TGTGCCAGCAGCCCAGGGGGTCTAGCGGGAGGCACCGGGGAGCTGTTTTTT. Residues: CASSPGGLAGGTGELFF.